Below, one T cell receptor beta chain is given with its context. Researchers report immunoSEQ v3.0 was run at survey level. Sequenced by immunoSEQ multiplex PCR; TCRdb stores in-frame clones only, minus some. Among 25,000 to 30,000 clones listed, roughly 80% were seen once. These data are taken from a study of long-term antiretroviral therapy in people with HIV. This TCR came from a man aged 40-55 years with HIV. The material was unsorted PBMCs, obtained 3 years after starting antiretroviral therapy.

CDR3 region: CAISEPGLAGGGSGTDTQYF. DNA of the CDR3: TGTGCCATCAGTGAGCCGGGACTAGCGGGAGGGGGTTCGGGCACAGATACGCAGTATTTT. The V and J genes are TRBV10-3 and TRBJ2-3; 16 positions match TRBD2. The CDR3 is made up of 20 amino acids. The V and J ends lost 2 bases and 1 base, in that order; junction bases with no gene match: 9. Germline CDR1 reads ENHRY; CDR2 reads SYGVKD.